Listed here are 21 T cell receptor beta chains from one sample, sequenced in a study of patients and donors after allogeneic stem cell transplantation. TCRdb re-called the RT-PCR reads through MiXCR, storing one row per CDR3 protein. The sample includes over 350,000 distinct CDR3 sequences, 16% of them seen just once. Sequenced input: blood, either unsorted or a sorted T cell fraction (not recorded which). The receptors come from a human donor who was either an allogeneic HSCT recipient or a stem cell or donor lymphocyte infusion donor (not recorded which). It is not recorded whose cells these are; they may come from a transplant donor.

There are many counts of this clonotype. V usage is TRBV7-2 and J usage is TRBJ1-1; TRBD1 is a possible D gene (6 bases). Germline V gene lookup returns CDR1 SGHTA and CDR2 FQGNSA. V was trimmed by 6 bases and J by 1 base, leaving 15 bases between them. This CDR3 comprises 15 residues. CDR3 residues: CASSFQGLRNTEAFF. CDR3 coding DNA: TGTGCCAGCAGTTTCCAGGGGTTAAGGAACACTGAAGCTTTCTTT. The variable domain in full, completed from reference TRBV7-2 and TRBJ1-1, reads GAGVSQSPSNKVTEKGKDVELRCDPISGHTALYWYRQSLGQGLEFLIYFQGNSAPDKSGLPSDRFSAERTGGSVSTLTIQRTQQEDSAVYLCASSFQGLRNTEAFFGQGTRLTVV.

This clonotype was picked up a small number of times. The chain employs TRBV5-1 and TRBJ1-3; D call uncertain. V lost 0 bases and J 3 bases, leaving 13 bases between the germline ends. In germline, CDR1 is SGHRS, CDR2 YFSETQ. The CDR3 spans 16 residues. The CDR3 protein is CASSLVVQGFGNTIYF. The CDR3 DNA follows: TGCGCCAGCAGCTTGGTAGTTCAAGGGTTTGGAAACACCATATATTTT.

The genes are TRBV4-1 and TRBJ2-2, with TRBD1 as a possible D gene (5 bases). From germline, CDR1 is MGHRA and CDR2 YSYEKL. There are 17 residues in the CDR3. Trimming took off 0 bases at V and 4 bases at J, with 15 bases between the two ends. The CDR3 DNA reads TGCGCCAGCAGCCAAGATTCGGAGACAGAAGCCACCGGGGAGCTGTTTTTT. Translated: CASSQDSETEATGELFF.

This clonotype was seen only a few times. The chain carries TRBV18 and TRBJ1-2; unclear D gene. V dropped 0 bases and J dropped 5 bases, with 16 bases sitting between them. This CDR3 has 16 amino acids. Germline V lookup: CDR1 KGHSH, CDR2 LQKENI. CDR3 region: CASSPPSVRGGYGYTF. The CDR3 DNA is TGTGCCAGCTCACCACCATCAGTGCGAGGTGGATATGGCTACACCTTC.

This clonotype has at least ten counts. V is TRBV7-9 and J is TRBJ2-2; no reliable D call. CDR1 and CDR2 (germline): SEHNR, FQNEAQ (reference sequence). CDR3 size: 13 residues. V lost 1 base and J 6 bases, leaving 6 bases between the germline ends. The CDR3 sequence: CASSLVFSGELFF. The CDR3 coding sequence is TGTGCCAGCAGCTTAGTTTTCTCCGGGGAGCTGTTTTTT.

The chain is built from TRBV12-3 or TRBV12-4 and TRBJ2-1, with D perhaps matching TRBD1 or TRBD2 (6 bases each). Trimming cost V 5 bases and J 7 bases, with 24 bases left between them. CDR3 length: 17 amino acids. This chain's CDR3 is CASSPPWGSGGGNEQFF. The CDR3 coding sequence is TGTGCCAGCAGTCCGCCCTGGGGTAGCGGAGGGGGGAATGAGCAGTTCTTC.

This clonotype occurred a few times. The genes are TRBV5-1 and TRBJ1-2, with 9 bases matching TRBD1. With V trimmed by 1 base and J by 8 bases, 18 bases remained unmatched. Germline V gene data show CDR1 as SGHRS and CDR2 as YFSETQ. The CDR3 covers 18 residues. CDR3 loop: CASSLTSASDRGILGYTF. The DNA for the CDR3 is TGCGCCAGCAGCTTGACATCCGCTTCGGACAGGGGAATATTGGGCTACACCTTC. The full variable domain, its missing parts supplied by reference TRBV5-1 and TRBJ1-2, is KAGVTQTPRYLIKTRGQQVTLSCSPISGHRSVSWYQQTPGQGLQFLFEYFSETQRNKGNFPGRFSGRQFSNSRSEMNVSTLELGDSALYLCASSLTSASDRGILGYTFGSGTRLTVV.

Only a few counts were recorded for this clonotype. The chain has TRBV4-1 and TRBJ2-5, with 7 nucleotides matching TRBD2. The ends lost 0 bases at V and 6 bases at J; junction bases unmatched: 7. Germline lookup yields CDR1 MGHRA and CDR2 YSYEKL. The CDR3 sequence is 15 residues long. CDR3 region: CASSQDGGGTKTQYF. The CDR3 region has the DNA TGCGCCAGCAGCCAAGATGGGGGAGGGACGAAGACCCAGTACTTC.

The J gene is TRBJ2-6, the V gene TRBV12-3 or TRBV12-4, with 7 bases that match TRBD2. V dropped 6 bases and J dropped 0; count of bases not matched to a gene: 5. The CDR3 length is 16 residues. The CDR3: CASRVAGFSGANVLTF. The DNA of the CDR3 is TGTGCCAGCAGGGTAGCGGGCTTCTCTGGGGCCAACGTCCTGACTTTC.

This clonotype was seen many times. Compared with germline, one end of the junction differs, possibly owing to a read error. The chain couples TRBV18 to TRBJ2-5; D possibly corresponds to TRBD2 (6 bases). Looked up from germline, CDR1 is KGHSH and CDR2 is LQKENI. This CDR3 region has 13 residues. The CDR3 nucleotides read TGCGCCAGCAGCCCGGGACTCCAAGAGACCCAGTACTTC. Its protein product is CASSPGLQETQYF.

The rearrangement links TRBV29-1 to TRBJ2-3; either TRBD1 or TRBD2 may fit D (5 bases each). Germline CDR1 reads SQVTM; CDR2 reads ANQGSEA. The CDR3 is 12 amino acids. V lost 3 bases to trimming and J lost 4 bases, with 8 bases between them. The CDR3 here is CSVDGTADTQYF. The CDR3 DNA reads TGCAGCGTTGACGGGACGGCAGATACGCAGTATTTT.

The table lists this clonotype with a few counts. As DNA, the CDR3 is TGTGCCAGCAGTTTAAGCCTAGGGACGGGAAATCAGCCCCAGCATTTT. This codes for CASSLSLGTGNQPQHF. The chain links TRBV28 to TRBJ1-5; a possible D gene is TRBD1 (5 bases). This CDR3 spans 16 amino acids. Germline V CDR1 and CDR2: MDHEN, SYDVKM. V was pared by 2 bases and J by 4 bases, with 15 bases between.

The genes are TRBV7-4 and TRBJ2-5; D call uncertain. This CDR3 region has 15 residues. Trimming shortened V by 6 bases and J by 3 bases, and 17 bases separated the two germline ends. CDR1 is SGHVT, CDR2 SQSDAQ, per germline. CDR3 in DNA: TGTGCCAGCAGTCCCCCCGCGCGGCTCGAAGAGACCCAGTACTTC. Its protein product is CASSPPARLEETQYF.

This clonotype was counted only a few times. The chain couples TRBV7-8 to TRBJ1-2, with 8 bases that match TRBD1. J gave up 7 bases and V 3 bases, and 7 bases lay outside the gene matches. Germline V gene sequence: CDR1 SGHVS, CDR2 FQNEAQ. This CDR3 comprises 14 residues. The CDR3 loop reads CASSLRQGRFGYTF. The CDR3 nucleotides are TGTGCCAGCAGCTTGAGACAGGGGAGATTTGGCTACACCTTC. Complete variable domain (other parts from reference TRBV7-8 and TRBJ1-2): GAGVSQSPRYKVAKRGQDVALRCDPISGHVSLFWYQQALGQGPEFLTYFQNEAQLDKSGLPSDRFFAERPEGSVSTLKIQRTQQEDSAVYLCASSLRQGRFGYTFGSGTRLTVV.

This clonotype turned up a few times. The chain combines TRBV2 with TRBJ2-7; 7 bases align to TRBD2. With 2 bases clipped from V and 3 bases from J, the junction kept 7 bases outside the gene matches. In germline, CDR1 is SNHLY, CDR2 FYNNEI. The CDR3 contains 15 residues. CDR3: CASSEYAGVSYEQYF. DNA for the CDR3: TGTGCCAGCAGTGAATACGCGGGGGTTAGCTACGAGCAGTACTTC.

V usage is TRBV20-1 and J usage is TRBJ2-3; 9 nucleotides line up with TRBD2. The V segment lost 0 bases and the J segment 6 bases; nucleotides outside the gene matches: 7. Germline V gene lookup returns CDR1 DFQATT and CDR2 SNEGSKA (reference sequence). The CDR3 is 15 residues long. CDR3 protein: CSARDRREGADTQYF. The DNA for the CDR3 is TGCAGTGCTAGAGATCGGCGGGAGGGAGCCGATACGCAGTATTTT.

Many counts were recorded for this clonotype. The chain links TRBV5-6 to TRBJ1-5; 7 nucleotides agree with TRBD1. The CDR3 has 15 amino acids. J gave up 3 bases and V 0 bases, and 3 bases lay outside the gene matches. Germline V gives CDR1 SGHDT, CDR2 YYEEEE. For the CDR3, the DNA is TGTGCCAGCAGCTTGGCAGGGGGAGACAATCAGCCCCAGCATTTT. This codes for CASSLAGGDNQPQHF.

The genes are TRBV3-1 and TRBJ1-1, with D hard to call. The germline V gene encodes CDR1 LGHDT and CDR2 YNNKEL (reference sequence). This CDR3 has 15 residues. V lost 0 bases, J lost 1 base, and 9 bases lay in between. CDR3 nucleotides: TGTGCCAGCAGCCAAGATCCGAAGGGGAACACTGAAGCTTTCTTT. Translated: CASSQDPKGNTEAFF.

CDR3 in amino acids: CASRPGTAYTEAFF. Here the CDR3 DNA reads TGTGCCAGCAGGCCCGGGACAGCATACACTGAAGCTTTCTTT. The chain carries TRBV12-3 or TRBV12-4 and TRBJ1-1, with 7 bases matching TRBD1. The V and J ends lost 6 bases and 3 bases, in that order; junction bases with no gene match: 7. The CDR3 runs to 14 residues.

The chain is built from TRBV7-3 and TRBJ2-6, with no clear D. V lost 3 bases and J 0 bases, leaving 24 bases between the germline ends. Germline V CDR1 and CDR2: SGHTA, FQGTGA. This CDR3 region has 21 residues. The CDR3 DNA sequence: TGTGCCAGCAGCTTGACGAACCGGAATCTTACACCGGGCTCTGGGGCCAACGTCCTGACTTTC. Its protein is CASSLTNRNLTPGSGANVLTF.

There are a few counts of this clonotype. The chain couples TRBV4-2 to TRBJ1-1; 9 bases line up with TRBD1. CDR1 LGHNA and CDR2 YNFKEQ come from the germline V gene. J gave up 0 bases and V 1 base, and 6 bases lay outside the gene matches. The CDR3 contains 17 residues. The CDR3 DNA reads TGTGCCAGCAGCCAAGTTAAAGGGACAGGGATGAACACTGAAGCTTTCTTT. Its translation: CASSQVKGTGMNTEAFF.